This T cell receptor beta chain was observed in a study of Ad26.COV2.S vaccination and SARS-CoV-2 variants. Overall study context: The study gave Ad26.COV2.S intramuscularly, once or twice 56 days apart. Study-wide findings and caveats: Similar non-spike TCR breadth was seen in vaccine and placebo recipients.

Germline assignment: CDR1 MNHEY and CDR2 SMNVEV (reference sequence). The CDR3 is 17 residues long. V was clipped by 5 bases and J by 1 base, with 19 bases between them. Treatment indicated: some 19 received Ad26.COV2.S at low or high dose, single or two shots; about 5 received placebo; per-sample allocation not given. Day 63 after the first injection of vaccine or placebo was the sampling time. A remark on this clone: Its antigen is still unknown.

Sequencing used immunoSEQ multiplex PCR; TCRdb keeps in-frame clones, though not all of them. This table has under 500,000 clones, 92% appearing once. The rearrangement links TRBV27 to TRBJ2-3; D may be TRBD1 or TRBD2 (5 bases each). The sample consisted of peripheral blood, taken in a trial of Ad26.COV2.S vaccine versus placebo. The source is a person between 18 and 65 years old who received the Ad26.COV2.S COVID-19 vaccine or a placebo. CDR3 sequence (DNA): TGTGCCAGCAGTATCTCCTCAGGGACGTGGGGCACAGATACGCAGTATTTT. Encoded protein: CASSISSGTWGTDTQYF.